Listed below are T cell receptor beta chains from one sample, sequenced in a study of CD8 T cells in ankylosing spondylitis. TCRdb called the 5' RACE reads again in MiXCR, with one record for every CDR3 protein. The sample lists roughly 180,000 distinct CDR3 sequences, approximately 13% seen once, with about 10% in the top ten. The sequenced sample was blood, either unsorted or a sorted T cell fraction (not recorded which). These receptors were taken from a female donor with ankylosing spondylitis or in good health (not recorded which). The CDR3 runs from the conserved cysteine through the conserved F or W. D genes are given only for firm matches. Not all rows give a size; the values are once, few, many and, for expanded clones, a class.

abundance,j_gene,v_gene,d_gene,CDR3aa,CDR3nt
many,TRBJ2-5,TRBV7-9,TRBD2,CASITSVGDQETQYF,TGTGCCAGCATAACTAGCGTTGGGGACCAAGAGACCCAGTACTTC
-,TRBJ1-4,TRBV5-1,-,CAGSLAGGLDEKLFF,TGCGCCGGCAGCTTGGCCGGGGGACTTGATGAAAAACTGTTTTTT
few,TRBJ2-5,TRBV5-1,-,CASSLGLRTQVTETQYF,TGCGCCAGCAGCTTGGGTCTCAGGACACAAGTAACGGAGACCCAGTACTTC
-,TRBJ1-5,TRBV7-8,-,CASSFLTGLNQPQHF,TGTGCCAGCAGCTTCTTGACTGGGTTAAATCAGCCCCAGCATTTT
few,TRBJ2-7,TRBV27,-,CASSRWARGIWQYF,TGTGCCAGCAGCCGTTGGGCCCGGGGCATTTGGCAGTACTTC
many,TRBJ1-2,TRBV12-3/TRBV12-4,TRBD1,CASSPTGGPSYGYTF,TGTGCCAGCAGTCCTACAGGGGGCCCCAGCTATGGCTACACCTTC
few,TRBJ2-3,TRBV11-2,TRBD2,CASSPYRTSGFTDTQYF,TGTGCCAGCAGCCCGTACCGGACTAGCGGATTCACAGATACGCAGTATTTT
many,TRBJ2-1,TRBV4-3,-,CASSQGGIEYNEQFF,TGCGCCAGCAGCCAAGGCGGGATTGAATACAATGAGCAGTTCTTC
few,TRBJ2-1,TRBV5-4,TRBD1,CASSLSETGGVGQYNEQFF,TGTGCCAGCAGCTTGAGCGAGACAGGGGGGGTAGGGCAATACAATGAGCAGTTCTTC
many,TRBJ2-3,TRBV7-9,-,CASSSQEADTQYF,TGTGCCAGCAGCTCCCAGGAGGCAGATACGCAGTATTTT
many,TRBJ2-1,TRBV5-1,-,CASSLDGRYPNEQFF,TGCGCCAGCAGCTTGGATGGCAGGTATCCCAATGAGCAGTTCTTC
many,TRBJ2-7,TRBV14,TRBD2,CASSQVTSGTYEQYF,TGTGCCAGCAGCCAAGTCACTAGCGGGACCTACGAGCAGTACTTC
-,TRBJ1-2,TRBV7-2,TRBD1,CASSTTGAKGYGYTF,TGTGCCAGCAGCACTACAGGGGCGAAGGGGTATGGCTACACCTTC
-,TRBJ2-1,TRBV6-2/TRBV6-3,-,CASSNSRDEQFF,TGTGCCAGCAGCAATAGCAGAGATGAGCAGTTCTTC
-,TRBJ2-2,TRBV5-1,TRBD1,CVSSSGTGSNTGELFF,TGCGTCAGCAGCTCAGGGACAGGATCGAACACCGGGGAGCTGTTTTTT
-,TRBJ2-7,TRBV6-2/TRBV6-3,-,CASSPRGVEQYF,TGTGCCAGCAGCCCCAGAGGGGTCGAGCAGTACTTC
few,TRBJ2-3,TRBV12-3/TRBV12-4,-,CASSLMRDTDTQYF,TGTGCCAGCAGTTTAATGAGAGACACAGATACGCAGTATTTT
many,TRBJ2-5,TRBV9,-,CASSGTGTPTGTQYF,TGTGCCAGCAGCGGGACCGGGACGCCCACGGGGACCCAGTACTTC
many,TRBJ2-3,TRBV12-3/TRBV12-4,TRBD2,CASSRLAGEADTQYF,TGTGCCAGCAGTCGACTAGCGGGAGAGGCAGATACGCAGTATTTT
few,TRBJ2-5,TRBV19,TRBD1,CASSRQGVLQETQYF,TGTGCCAGTAGTAGACAGGGTGTTTTACAGGAGACCCAGTACTTC
many,TRBJ2-3,TRBV12-3/TRBV12-4,-,CASSPGEDFTDTQYF,TGTGCCAGCAGCCCGGGGGAAGATTTCACAGATACGCAGTATTTT
many,TRBJ1-5,TRBV12-3/TRBV12-4,-,CASSFASGALQPQHF,TGTGCCAGCAGTTTTGCATCTGGGGCGTTACAGCCCCAGCATTTT
many,TRBJ1-5,TRBV5-5,-,CASSLFGTGYSNQPQHF,TGTGCCAGCAGCTTGTTCGGGACGGGGTATAGCAATCAGCCCCAGCATTTT
-,TRBJ2-5,TRBV5-1,-,CASSLDNQETQYF,TGCGCCAGCAGCTTGGACAACCAAGAGACCCAGTACTTC
many,TRBJ1-4,TRBV3-1,-,CASSQVQVSREKLFF,TGTGCCAGCAGCCAAGTACAAGTCTCGCGAGAAAAACTGTTTTTT
few,TRBJ2-7,TRBV7-9,-,CASSLTTGAFYEQYF,TGTGCCAGCAGCTTAACTACCGGGGCCTTCTACGAGCAGTACTTC
many,TRBJ2-3,TRBV12-3/TRBV12-4,TRBD2,CASSLSGSQGGQYF,TGTGCCAGCAGTCTTAGCGGGAGTCAAGGAGGGCAGTATTTT
few,TRBJ2-1,TRBV27,TRBD1,CASSSTGVREQFF,TGTGCCAGCAGTTCCACAGGGGTCAGGGAGCAGTTCTTC
many,TRBJ2-5,TRBV28,-,CASSRTVQETQYF,TGTGCCAGCAGTAGGACAGTTCAAGAGACCCAGTACTTC
-,TRBJ1-1,TRBV20-1,-,CSARGTGETEAFF,TGCAGTGCTAGAGGGACGGGAGAGACTGAAGCTTTCTTT
few,TRBJ2-3,TRBV5-6,-,CASSLTRGSTDTQYF,TGTGCCAGCAGCTTGACCCGGGGCAGCACAGATACGCAGTATTTT
many,TRBJ1-3,TRBV20-1,-,CSARVGGWDTIYF,TGCAGTGCTAGGGTCGGGGGCTGGGACACCATATATTTT
many,TRBJ2-7,TRBV7-9,-,CASSPDYEQYF,TGTGCCAGCAGCCCCGACTACGAGCAGTACTTC